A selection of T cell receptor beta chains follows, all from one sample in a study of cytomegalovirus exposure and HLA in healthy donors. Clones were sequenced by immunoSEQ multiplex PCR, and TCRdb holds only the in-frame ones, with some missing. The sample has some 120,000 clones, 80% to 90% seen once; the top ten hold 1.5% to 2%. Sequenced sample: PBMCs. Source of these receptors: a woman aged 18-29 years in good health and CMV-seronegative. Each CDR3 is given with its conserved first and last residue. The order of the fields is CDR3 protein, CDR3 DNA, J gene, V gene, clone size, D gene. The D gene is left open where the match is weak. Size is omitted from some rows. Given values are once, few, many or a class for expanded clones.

CDR3: CASRKDRDSGNTIYF
DNA: TGTGCCAGCAGAAAGGACAGGGACTCTGGAAACACCATATATTTT
J: TRBJ1-3
V: TRBV28
size: .
D: TRBD1

CDR3: CASRVAGAGNSGNTIYF
DNA: TGTGCCAGCAGGGTGGCAGGAGCGGGTAACTCTGGAAACACCATATATTTT
J: TRBJ1-3
V: TRBV28
size: .
D: .

CDR3: CASSPSGGRGNTEAFF
DNA: TGTGCCAGCTCACCAAGTGGGGGCCGTGGGAACACTGAAGCTTTCTTT
J: TRBJ1-1
V: TRBV18
size: .
D: .

CDR3: CASSLFAGQGVTEAFF
DNA: TGTGCCAGCAGCTTATTCGCGGGACAGGGTGTCACTGAAGCTTTCTTT
J: TRBJ1-1
V: TRBV7-8
size: .
D: TRBD1

CDR3: CASSSYSYNEQFF
DNA: TGTGCCAGCAGCTCGTACTCCTACAATGAGCAGTTCTTC
J: TRBJ2-1
V: TRBV11-2
size: once
D: .

CDR3: CASSQDQRGIYNSPLHF
DNA: TGTGCCAGCAGCCAAGATCAAAGGGGGATTTATAATTCACCCCTCCACTTT
J: TRBJ1-6
V: TRBV14
size: .
D: .

CDR3: CASRKRAGDDNYGYTF
DNA: TGTGCCAGCAGGAAAAGGGCAGGGGACGATAACTATGGCTACACCTTC
J: TRBJ1-2
V: TRBV28
size: .
D: .

CDR3: CASSQGAAGSTDTQYF
DNA: TGTGCCAGCAGCCAAGGGGCCGCCGGTAGCACAGATACGCAGTATTTT
J: TRBJ2-3
V: TRBV14
size: .
D: .

CDR3: CASSLAGLYEQYF
DNA: TGTGCCAGCAGCTTAGCGGGGTTGTACGAGCAGTACTTC
J: TRBJ2-7
V: TRBV11-2
size: .
D: .

CDR3: CASNPWAGGPYNEQFF
DNA: TGTGCCAGCAACCCCTGGGCGGGAGGACCCTACAATGAGCAGTTCTTC
J: TRBJ2-1
V: TRBV9
size: .
D: TRBD2

CDR3: CASSLLLAGGQNEQFF
DNA: TGTGCCAGCAGCTTACTACTAGCGGGGGGGCAGAATGAACAGTTCTTC
J: TRBJ2-1
V: TRBV7-9
size: .
D: TRBD2

CDR3: CASSQGGTVWNIQYF
DNA: TGTGCCAGCAGCCAGGGGGGGACCGTGTGGAACATTCAGTACTTC
J: TRBJ2-4
V: TRBV14
size: once
D: TRBD2

CDR3: CASNPGRGSYNSPLHF
DNA: TGTGCCAGCAACCCCGGCAGGGGTTCCTATAATTCACCCCTCCACTTT
J: TRBJ1-6
V: TRBV2
size: .
D: .

CDR3: CASTRFGQGGTEAFF
DNA: TGTGCCAGCACCCGTTTCGGACAGGGGGGCACTGAAGCTTTCTTT
J: TRBJ1-1
V: TRBV2
size: .
D: TRBD1

CDR3: CASSSGQGPNYGYTF
DNA: TGTGCCAGCAGCTCCGGACAGGGCCCTAACTATGGCTACACCTTC
J: TRBJ1-2
V: TRBV5-4
size: .
D: TRBD1

CDR3: CASSLGLNRVLNEQFF
DNA: TGTGCCAGCAGCTTAGGTTTAAATCGGGTCTTAAATGAGCAGTTCTTC
J: TRBJ2-1
V: TRBV11-2
size: .
D: .

CDR3: CASSAQGNGDTEAFF
DNA: TGTGCCAGCAGCGCTCAGGGGAACGGGGACACTGAAGCTTTCTTT
J: TRBJ1-1
V: TRBV9
size: .
D: .